This entry lists 2 T cell receptor beta chains sequenced from one sample in a study of graft-versus-host responses after intestinal transplantation. These receptors have no identified antigens. Method: immunoSEQ multiplex PCR; TCRdb's copy keeps in-frame clones and lacks some. The sample has about 90,000 clones, 91% seen once. The sample in question was unstimulated CD8+ T cells sorted from spleen or lymph node cells, obtained before intestinal transplant. The receptors here all came from a human donor who received an intestinal transplant.

The rearrangement uses TRBV11-2 and TRBJ2-3, with D possibly matching TRBD2 (5 bases). Trimming shortened V by 4 bases and J by 7 bases, and 9 bases separated the two germline ends. The V gene's germline CDR1 is SGHAT and CDR2 FQNNGV. This CDR3 is built from 12 residues. The CDR3 coding sequence is TGTGCCAGCAGCTCAAGACTATATACGCAGTATTTT. Its translation is CASSSRLYTQYF.

The V and J genes are TRBV6-1 and TRBJ2-7, with TRBD2 identical over 7 bases. The germline gives CDR1 MNHNS, CDR2 SASEGT. The trim removed 6 bases at V and 2 bases at J, leaving 4 bases unmatched. The CDR3 consists of 13 residues. The CDR3 is CASRGGTAYEQYF. DNA of the CDR3: TGTGCCAGCAGGGGGGGGACCGCCTACGAGCAGTACTTC.